The text below deals with one T cell receptor (beta chain). Its antigen is undetermined. An end of the junction does not agree with germline; a read error may underlie this. The germline gives CDR1 MNHEY, CDR2 SMNVEV (reference sequence). The CDR3 totals 11 residues. The TCR beta libraries were generated through quantitative 5'-RACE incorporating molecular barcodes. TCRdb re-analysed the 5' RACE reads in MiXCR, keeping a single row per CDR3 protein. The table includes 200,000 to 300,000 distinct CDR3 sequences, over 9.5% detected once. This entry is derived from a study of CD8 T cells in ankylosing spondylitis. Study findings and constraints: Significant enrichment of disease-linked clones was reportedly seen in matched ankylosing spondylitis synovial fluid. Ankylosing spondylitis blood seemed to carry a telltale TCR beta motif made of several highly homologous variants. Disease-linked clones, CD8+, were relatively rare in peripheral blood.

The source material was blood, either unsorted or a sorted T cell fraction (not recorded which). The TCR was taken from a male donor with ankylosing spondylitis or in good health (not recorded which). The chain employs TRBV27 and TRBJ1-1, with D maybe TRBD1 (6 bases). As DNA, the CDR3 is TGTGTCAGCAGTAGGGGGTCGTACGCTTTCTTT. Protein product: CVSSRGSYAFF.